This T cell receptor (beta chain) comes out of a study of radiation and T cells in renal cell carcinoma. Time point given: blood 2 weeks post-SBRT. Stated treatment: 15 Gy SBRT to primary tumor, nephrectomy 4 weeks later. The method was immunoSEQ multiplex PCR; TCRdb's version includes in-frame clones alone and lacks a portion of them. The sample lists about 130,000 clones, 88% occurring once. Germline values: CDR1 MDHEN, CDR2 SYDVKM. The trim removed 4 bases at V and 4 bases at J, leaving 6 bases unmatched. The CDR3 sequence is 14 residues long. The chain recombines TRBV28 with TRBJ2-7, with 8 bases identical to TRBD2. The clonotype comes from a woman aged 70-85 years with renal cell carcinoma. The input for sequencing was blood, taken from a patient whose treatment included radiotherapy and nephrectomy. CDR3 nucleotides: TGTGCCAGCAGTTGGGGCGGGGGGCGATACGAGCAGTACTTC. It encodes CASSWGGGRYEQYF.